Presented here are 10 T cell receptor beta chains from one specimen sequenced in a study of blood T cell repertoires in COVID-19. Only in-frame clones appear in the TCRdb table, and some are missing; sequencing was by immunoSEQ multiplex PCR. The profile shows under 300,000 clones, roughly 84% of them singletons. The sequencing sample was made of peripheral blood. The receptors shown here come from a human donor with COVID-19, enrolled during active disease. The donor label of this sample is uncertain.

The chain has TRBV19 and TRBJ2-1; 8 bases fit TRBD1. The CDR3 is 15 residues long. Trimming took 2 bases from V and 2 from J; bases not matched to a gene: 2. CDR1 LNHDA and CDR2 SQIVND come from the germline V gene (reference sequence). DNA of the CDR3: TGTGCCAGTAGTATACCAGGGGGCGCCTACAATGAGCAGTTCTTC. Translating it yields CASSIPGGAYNEQFF. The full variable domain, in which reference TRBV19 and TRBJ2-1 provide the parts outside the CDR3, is DGGITQSPKYLFRKEGQNVTLSCEQNLNHDAMYWYRQDPGQGLRLIYYSQIVNDFQKGDIAEGYSVSREKKESFPLTVTSAQKNPTAFYLCASSIPGGAYNEQFFGPGTRLTVL.

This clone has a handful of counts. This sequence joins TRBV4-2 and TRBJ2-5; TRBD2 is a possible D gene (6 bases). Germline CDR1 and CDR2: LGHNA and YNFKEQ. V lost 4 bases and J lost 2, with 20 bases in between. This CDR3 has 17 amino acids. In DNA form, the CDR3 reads TGTGCCAGCAGCCCCCGCCGGGCGGGAACGACACAAGAGACCCAGTACTTC. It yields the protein CASSPRRAGTTQETQYF.

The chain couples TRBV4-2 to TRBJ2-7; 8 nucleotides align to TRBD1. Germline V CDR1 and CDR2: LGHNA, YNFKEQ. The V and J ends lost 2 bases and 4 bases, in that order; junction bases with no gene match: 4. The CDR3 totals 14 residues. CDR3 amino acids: CASSQNRGAYEQYF. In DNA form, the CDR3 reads TGTGCCAGCAGCCAAAACAGGGGGGCGTACGAGCAGTACTTC.

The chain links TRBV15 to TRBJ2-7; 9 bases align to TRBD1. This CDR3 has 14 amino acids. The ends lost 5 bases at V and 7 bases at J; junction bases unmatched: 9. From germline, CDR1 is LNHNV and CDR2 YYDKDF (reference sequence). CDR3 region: CATSVDRGSWEQYF. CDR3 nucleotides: TGTGCCACCAGCGTAGACAGGGGGTCTTGGGAGCAGTACTTC.

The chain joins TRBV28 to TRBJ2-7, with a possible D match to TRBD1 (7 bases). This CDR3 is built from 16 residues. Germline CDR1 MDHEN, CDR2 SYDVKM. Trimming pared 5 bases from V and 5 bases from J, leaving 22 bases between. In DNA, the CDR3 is TGTGCCAGCAGTCGTACACCCGCGGGACAGCAAAACGAGCAGTACTTC. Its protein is CASSRTPAGQQNEQYF.

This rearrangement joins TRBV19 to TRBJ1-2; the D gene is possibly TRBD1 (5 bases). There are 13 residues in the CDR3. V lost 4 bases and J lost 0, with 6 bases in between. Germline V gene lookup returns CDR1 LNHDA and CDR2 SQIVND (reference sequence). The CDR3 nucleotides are TGTGCCAGTAGTAAGACAGCTAACTATGGCTACACCTTC. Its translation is CASSKTANYGYTF.

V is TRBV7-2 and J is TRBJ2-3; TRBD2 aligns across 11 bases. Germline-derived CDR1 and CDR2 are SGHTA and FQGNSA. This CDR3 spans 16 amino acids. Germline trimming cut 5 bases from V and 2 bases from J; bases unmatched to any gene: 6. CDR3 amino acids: CASSGGLAGITDTQYF. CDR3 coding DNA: TGTGCCAGCAGCGGCGGACTAGCGGGTATCACAGATACGCAGTATTTT.

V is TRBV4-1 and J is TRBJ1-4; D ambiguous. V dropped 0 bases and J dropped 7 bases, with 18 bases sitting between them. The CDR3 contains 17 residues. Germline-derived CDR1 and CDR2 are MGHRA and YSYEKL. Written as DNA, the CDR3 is TGCGCCAGCAGCCAAGATGATGGTTGGCAGGTTCCTGAAAAACTGTTTTTT. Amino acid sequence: CASSQDDGWQVPEKLFF.

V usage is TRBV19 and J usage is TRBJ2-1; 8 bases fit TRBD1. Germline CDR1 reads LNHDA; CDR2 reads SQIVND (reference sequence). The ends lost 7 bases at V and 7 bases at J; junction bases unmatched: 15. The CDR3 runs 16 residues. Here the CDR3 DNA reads TGTGCCAGTACCATCTCGGACAGGGCCTTGGGGAATGAGCAGTTCTTC. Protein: CASTISDRALGNEQFF.

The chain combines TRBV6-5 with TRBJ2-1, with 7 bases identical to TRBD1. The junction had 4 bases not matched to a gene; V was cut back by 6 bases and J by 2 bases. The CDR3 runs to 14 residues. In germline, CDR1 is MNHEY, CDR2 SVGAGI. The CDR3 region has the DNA TGTGCCAGCAGAATGACAGGGACCTACAATGAGCAGTTCTTC. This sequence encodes CASRMTGTYNEQFF.